Below are 28 T cell receptor beta chains sequenced from a single sample in a study of cytomegalovirus exposure and HLA in healthy donors. Use of 60 Vbeta and 13 Jbeta primers characterized the PCR. Here immunoSEQ multiplex PCR was the method, and the copy in TCRdb shows in-frame clones only, minus some. The sample records 130,000 to 150,000 clones, more than 70% being singletons. Sequencing used PBMCs. The receptors here all came from a woman in her fifties or sixties in good health and CMV-seronegative.

This chain joins TRBV28 and TRBJ1-2; D possibly corresponds to TRBD1 (6 bases). The CDR3 length is 15 residues. The V end lost 5 bases, the J end lost 2 bases, and 15 bases lay between the germline ends. Germline CDR1 is MDHEN and CDR2 is SYDVKM. CDR3 bases: TGTGCCAGCAGTCCACCCCGGGGGGCGAACTATGGCTACACCTTC. As protein: CASSPPRGANYGYTF.

The chain couples TRBV5-4 to TRBJ2-7; 8 bases map to TRBD1. The length of the CDR3 is 15 residues. After removal of 3 bases from V and 3 bases from J, the junction contained 8 bases not matched to a gene. From germline, CDR1 is SGHNT and CDR2 YYREEE (reference sequence). The CDR3 sequence: CASSSGPGQDYEQYF. The CDR3 bases are TGTGCCAGCAGCTCTGGCCCGGGACAGGACTACGAGCAGTACTTC.

CDR3 residues: CASRRESGYGYTF. DNA of the CDR3: TGTGCCAGCAGGAGGGAATCGGGCTATGGCTACACCTTC. J is TRBJ1-2 and V is TRBV27; no reliable D call. The V and J ends lost 6 bases and 4 bases respectively, with 12 bases between them. This CDR3 spans 13 amino acids. Germline CDR1 MNHEY, CDR2 SMNVEV (reference sequence).

CDR3 sequence: CASTPGNSYEQYF. The CDR3 DNA reads TGTGCCAGCACCCCGGGAAACTCCTACGAGCAGTACTTC. This chain joins TRBV6-6 and TRBJ2-7; tentatively, D is TRBD2 (5 bases). Trimming removed 7 bases at V and 0 bases at J, with 10 bases between. The CDR3 contains 13 residues. Looked up from germline, CDR1 is MNHNY and CDR2 is SVGAGI (reference sequence).

The chain couples TRBV27 to TRBJ1-6; 8 bases align to TRBD1. CDR1 is MNHEY, CDR2 SMNVEV, per germline (reference sequence). J gave up 9 bases and V 3 bases, and 7 bases lay outside the gene matches. This CDR3 is built from 15 residues. In nucleotides, the CDR3 is TGTGCCAGCAGTTTCTCAGGGGGCGTCGGTTCACCCCTCCACTTT. As protein: CASSFSGGVGSPLHF.

This sequence joins TRBV7-8 and TRBJ2-1; no clear D. Per germline, CDR1 SGHVS and CDR2 FQNEAQ. The CDR3 loop spans 17 amino acids. With 4 bases removed from V and 2 bases from J, the gap between germline ends came to 18 bases. The CDR3 DNA follows: TGTGCCAGCAGCTCGGCGGCGGTATCCAATACCTACAATGAGCAGTTCTTC. This encodes CASSSAAVSNTYNEQFF.

The genes are TRBV28 and TRBJ2-7; 7 bases are a match to TRBD1. CDR1 is MDHEN, CDR2 SYDVKM, per germline. Trimming removed 3 bases from V and 1 base from J; junction bases left unmatched: 6. The CDR3 length is 15 residues. CDR3 amino acids: CASSFRQGRSYEQYF. CDR3 DNA: TGTGCCAGCAGTTTTCGACAGGGTCGGTCCTACGAGCAGTACTTC.

This chain connects TRBV4-2 to TRBJ1-6, with D perhaps matching TRBD1 (5 bases). Per germline, CDR1 LGHNA and CDR2 YNFKEQ. The CDR3 covers 15 residues. V was pared by 0 bases and J by 8 bases, with 11 bases between. CDR3 bases: TGTGCCAGCAGCCAAGACAGGGTCGGAGATTCACCCCTCCACTTT. Residues: CASSQDRVGDSPLHF.

The chain links TRBV9 to TRBJ2-3, with a tentative D call TRBD1 (5 bases). Trimming left V 2 bases short and J 1 base short, with 8 bases between. The CDR3 has 14 amino acids. The germline gives CDR1 SGDLS, CDR2 YYNGEE. In DNA form, the CDR3 reads TGTGCCAGCAGCGTTGCACAGGGCACAGATACGCAGTATTTT. Its protein product is CASSVAQGTDTQYF.

V gene TRBV27 combines with J gene TRBJ2-3, with D unclear. This CDR3 is 14 amino acids long. Germline CDR1 reads MNHEY; CDR2 reads SMNVEV (reference sequence). V lost 6 bases and J lost 4, with 14 bases in between. CDR3 sequence: CASSSFGTSDTQYF. The CDR3 nucleotides are TGTGCCAGCAGCTCTTTTGGCACCTCAGATACGCAGTATTTT.

V is TRBV9 and J is TRBJ1-2, with D possibly matching TRBD1 (5 bases). Per germline, CDR1 SGDLS and CDR2 YYNGEE. Trimming removed 0 bases from V and 0 bases from J, with 9 bases in between. The CDR3 extends over 15 amino acids. CDR3 protein: CASSVVDRANYGYTF. As DNA, the CDR3 is TGTGCCAGCAGCGTAGTCGACAGAGCTAACTATGGCTACACCTTC.

This chain connects TRBV19 to TRBJ1-2; no reliable D call. Looked up from germline, CDR1 is LNHDA and CDR2 is SQIVND (reference sequence). With 4 bases removed from V and 8 bases from J, the gap between germline ends came to 5 bases. The CDR3 has 10 residues. CDR3 bases: TGTGCCAGTAGTAACGGGGGCTACACCTTC. Protein product: CASSNGGYTF.

This sequence joins TRBV6-6 and TRBJ2-3; a possible D gene is TRBD2 (6 bases). The CDR3 has 14 residues. The germline gives CDR1 MNHNY, CDR2 SVGAGI (reference sequence). The V and J ends lost 8 bases and 0 bases respectively, with 12 bases between them. The CDR3 DNA is TGTGCCAGCGCGATCGGGAGTAGCACAGATACGCAGTATTTT. This gives the protein CASAIGSSTDTQYF.

The rearrangement links TRBV7-8 to TRBJ2-5, with 8 bases identical to TRBD2. Germline values: CDR1 SGHVS, CDR2 FQNEAQ. The CDR3 is made up of 16 amino acids. Unmatched junction bases numbered 10, after V lost 2 bases and J lost 5 bases. CDR3 region: CASSLMAGGSGETQYF. The DNA of the CDR3 is TGTGCCAGCAGCTTAATGGCGGGGGGCTCGGGGGAGACCCAGTACTTC.

This clone has at least ten counts. V gene TRBV6-5 combines with J gene TRBJ2-1; possibly TRBD2 for D (6 bases). This CDR3 has 11 residues. Germline V gene data show CDR1 as MNHEY and CDR2 as SVGAGI. V shed 4 bases and J shed 9 bases, with 7 bases lying between them. The CDR3 region has the DNA TGTGCCAGCAGTTTCGGGGGTGAGCAGTTCTTC. Translating it yields CASSFGGEQFF.

The rearrangement uses TRBV6-6 and TRBJ2-3; the match to TRBD2 covers 9 bases. Germline-derived CDR1 and CDR2 are MNHNY and SVGAGI (reference sequence). J was trimmed by 4 bases and V by 2 bases; bases with no gene match: 4. This CDR3 region has 15 residues. The CDR3 reads CASSYGAGGPDTQYF. The CDR3 nucleotides read TGTGCCAGCAGTTACGGGGCGGGGGGGCCAGATACGCAGTATTTT.

This clone was counted only a few times. The chain recombines TRBV27 with TRBJ2-5; 7 positions match TRBD2. This CDR3 spans 15 amino acids. Germline V gene lookup returns CDR1 MNHEY and CDR2 SMNVEV (reference sequence). J gave up 2 bases and V 0 bases, and 3 bases lay outside the gene matches. CDR3 sequence reads: CASSLSGGRQETQYF. The CDR3 DNA reads as TGTGCCAGCAGTTTATCGGGAGGGAGACAAGAGACCCAGTACTTC.

This clone appeared once. The chain combines TRBV11-2 with TRBJ2-5, with D perhaps matching TRBD2 (5 bases). The germline gives CDR1 SGHAT, CDR2 FQNNGV. V gave up 5 bases and J gave up 11 bases, with 21 bases separating them. This CDR3 has 14 residues. DNA of the CDR3: TGTGCCAGCAGCAACCTAGAAGGGCATGGGGAGCAGTACTTC. It translates to CASSNLEGHGEQYF.

V usage is TRBV6-1 and J usage is TRBJ1-2, with 9 bases aligning to TRBD1. There are 13 residues in the CDR3. J lost 3 bases, V lost 6 bases, and 2 bases had no gene match. Germline CDR1 and CDR2: MNHNS and SASEGT. The CDR3 nucleotides read TGTGCCAGCAGGGACAGGGGTTACTATGGCTACACCTTC. Its translation is CASRDRGYYGYTF.

The chain employs TRBV12-5 and TRBJ2-5; TRBD2 matches at 15 bases. V shed 1 base and J 1 base; nucleotides not matched to a gene: 7. The CDR3 contains 19 residues. CDR1 is LGHNT and CDR2 is FRNRAP in the germline V gene. The DNA for the CDR3 is TGTGCTAGTGGTTTGGCCGGTGGACTAGCGGGGGGGTTCCAAGAGACCCAGTACTTC. Amino acids: CASGLAGGLAGGFQETQYF. Based on the CDR3 plus reference TRBV12-5 and TRBJ2-5, the full variable domain is DARVTQTPRHKVTEMGQEVTMRCQPILGHNTVFWYRQTMMQGLELLAYFRNRAPLDDSGMPKDRFSAEMPDATLATLKIQPSEPRDSAVYFCASGLAGGLAGGFQETQYFGPGTRLLVL.

There are a few counts of this clone. CDR3 DNA: TGCAGTGCTAGCACCTCAGTAGCTTTCTTT. It codes for CSASTSVAFF. This chain links TRBV20-1 with TRBJ1-1; D remains ambiguous. Trimming shortened V by 3 bases and J by 10 bases, and 9 bases separated the two germline ends. CDR1 and CDR2 (germline): DFQATT, SNEGSKA (reference sequence). This CDR3 comprises 10 residues.

This clone turned up a few times. The rearrangement links TRBV30 to TRBJ1-6; 7 positions agree with TRBD1. V gave up 2 bases and J gave up 0 bases; unmatched junction bases: 7. The CDR3 loop spans 17 amino acids. The germline CDR1 and CDR2 sequences are GTSNPN and SVGIG (reference sequence). The CDR3 region has the DNA TGTGCCTGGAGTTCGACAGGGCTAAGCTCCTATAATTCACCCCTCCACTTT. Amino acid sequence: CAWSSTGLSSYNSPLHF.

This rearrangement joins TRBV5-1 to TRBJ1-1, with D perhaps matching TRBD1 (6 bases). This CDR3 contains 15 residues. Trimming left V 0 bases short and J 2 bases short, with 11 bases between. Germline assignment: CDR1 SGHRS and CDR2 YFSETQ. This CDR3 reads CASSLGGGENTEAFF. In DNA form, the CDR3 reads TGCGCCAGCAGCTTGGGCGGGGGCGAAAACACTGAAGCTTTCTTT.

About this clone: Other DNA sequences from this sample encode an identical CDR3 as well. This chain joins TRBV28 and TRBJ2-7; D unclear. The length of the CDR3 is 11 residues. Germline V gene data show CDR1 as MDHEN and CDR2 as SYDVKM. The germline V and J ends were trimmed by 5 bases and 2 bases, with 4 bases remaining between them. The CDR3 sequence is CASSQTYEQYF. The CDR3 region has the DNA TGTGCCAGCAGTCAGACCTACGAGCAGTACTTC.

Points on this clone: At one boundary the junction diverges from the germline segment, which might be a read error. The rearrangement links TRBV4-1 to TRBJ1-1; 11 bases are a match to TRBD1. In germline, CDR1 is MGHRA, CDR2 YSYEKL. The CDR3 runs to 17 residues. CDR3 sequence (DNA): TGCGCCAGCAGCCAAGGGACAGGGGGCTTTATCTACACAGAAGCTTTCTTT. It yields the protein CASSQGTGGFIYTEAFF.

The chain uses TRBV15 and TRBJ1-1; 7 positions agree with TRBD1. Germline CDR1 reads LNHNV; CDR2 reads YYDKDF (reference sequence). The CDR3 covers 12 residues. With V trimmed by 8 bases and J by 1 base, 1 base remained unmatched. CDR3 in DNA: TGTGCCACCGGGACAGCGAACACTGAAGCTTTCTTT. It specifies CATGTANTEAFF. Combining the CDR3 with reference TRBV15 and TRBJ1-1 gives the whole variable domain DAMVIQNPRYQVTQFGKPVTLSCSQTLNHNVMYWYQQKSSQAPKLLFHYYDKDFNNEADTPDNFQSRRPNTSFCFLDIRSPGLGDTAMYLCATGTANTEAFFGQGTRLTVV.

This clone came up once. The genes are TRBV6-1 and TRBJ1-1, with D perhaps TRBD1 (6 bases). CDR3 size: 14 residues. Germline V gene data show CDR1 as MNHNS and CDR2 as SASEGT. The V end lost 1 base, the J end lost 3 bases, and 9 bases lay between the germline ends. In DNA, the CDR3 is TGTGCCAGCAGTGAAGAGTGGGGGCACACTGAAGCTTTCTTT. Translating it yields CASSEEWGHTEAFF.

The chain carries TRBV29-1 and TRBJ2-1, with D maybe TRBD2 (7 bases). CDR1 is SQVTM and CDR2 is ANQGSEA in the germline V gene. V lost 2 bases, J lost 8 bases, and 22 bases lay in between. This CDR3 contains 16 residues. The CDR3 region is CSVESPFGGQEDEQFF. The CDR3 DNA follows: TGCAGCGTTGAATCACCCTTCGGGGGGCAGGAGGATGAGCAGTTCTTC.